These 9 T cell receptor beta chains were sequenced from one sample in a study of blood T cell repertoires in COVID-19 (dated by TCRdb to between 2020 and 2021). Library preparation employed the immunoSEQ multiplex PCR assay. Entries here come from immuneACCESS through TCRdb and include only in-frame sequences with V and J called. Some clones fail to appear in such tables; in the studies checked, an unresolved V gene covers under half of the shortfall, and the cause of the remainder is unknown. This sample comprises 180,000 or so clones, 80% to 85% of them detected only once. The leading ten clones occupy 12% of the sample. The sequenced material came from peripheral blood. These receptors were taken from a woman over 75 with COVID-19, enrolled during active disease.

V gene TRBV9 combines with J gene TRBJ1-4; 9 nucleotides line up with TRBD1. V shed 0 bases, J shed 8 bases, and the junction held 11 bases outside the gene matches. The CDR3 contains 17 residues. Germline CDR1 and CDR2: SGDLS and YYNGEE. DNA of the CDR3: TGTGCCAGCAGCGTAGCCGGTACCAGACAGGGGGGGGAAAAACTGTTTTTT. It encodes CASSVAGTRQGGEKLFF. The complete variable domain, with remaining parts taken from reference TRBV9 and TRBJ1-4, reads DSGVTQTPKHLITATGQRVTLRCSPRSGDLSVYWYQQSLDQGLQFLIQYYNGEERAKGNILERFSAQQFPDLHSELNLSSLELGDSALYFCASSVAGTRQGGEKLFFGSGTQLSVL.

CDR3 amino acids: CASSFRGGRGYTF. Here the CDR3 DNA reads TGTGCCAGCAGTTTTAGAGGGGGCCGTGGCTACACCTTC. The chain employs TRBV12-3 or TRBV12-4 and TRBJ1-2; 7 bases match TRBD1. The CDR3 has 13 amino acids. V was pared by 3 bases and J by 7 bases, with 5 bases of the junction left unmatched.

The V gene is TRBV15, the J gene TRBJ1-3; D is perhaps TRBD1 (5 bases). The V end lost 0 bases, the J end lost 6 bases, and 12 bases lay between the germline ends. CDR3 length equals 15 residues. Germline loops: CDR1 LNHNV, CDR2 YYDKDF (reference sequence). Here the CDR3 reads CATSRDRTGINTIYF. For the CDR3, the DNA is TGTGCCACCAGCAGAGATCGAACAGGCATAAACACCATATATTTT.

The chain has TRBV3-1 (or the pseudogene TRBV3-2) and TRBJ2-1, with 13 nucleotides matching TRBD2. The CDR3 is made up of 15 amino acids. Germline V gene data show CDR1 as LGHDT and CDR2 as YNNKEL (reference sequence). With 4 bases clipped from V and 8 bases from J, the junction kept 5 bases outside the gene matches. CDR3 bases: TGTGCCAGCAGCCGCGGGACTAGCGGGGTCGATGAGCAGTTCTTC. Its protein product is CASSRGTSGVDEQFF.

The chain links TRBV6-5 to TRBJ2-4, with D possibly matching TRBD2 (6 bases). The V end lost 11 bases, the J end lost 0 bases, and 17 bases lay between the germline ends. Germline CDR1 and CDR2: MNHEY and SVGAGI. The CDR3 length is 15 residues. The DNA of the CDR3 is TGTGCCGGCCCCTTGCCCGGGGGAGCCAAAAACATTCAGTACTTC. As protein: CAGPLPGGAKNIQYF.

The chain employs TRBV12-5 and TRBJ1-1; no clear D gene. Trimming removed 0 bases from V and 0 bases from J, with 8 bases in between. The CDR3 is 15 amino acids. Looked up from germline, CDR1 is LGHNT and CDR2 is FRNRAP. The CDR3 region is CASGLVPRLNTEAFF. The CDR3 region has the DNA TGTGCTAGTGGTTTGGTTCCCCGGTTGAACACTGAAGCTTTCTTT.

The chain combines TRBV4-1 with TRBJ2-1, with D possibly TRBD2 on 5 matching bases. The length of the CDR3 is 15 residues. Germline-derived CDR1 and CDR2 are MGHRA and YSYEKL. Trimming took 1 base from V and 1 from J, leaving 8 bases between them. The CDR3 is CASSQVLDSYNEQFF. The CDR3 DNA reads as TGCGCCAGCAGCCAAGTACTAGATTCCTACAATGAGCAGTTCTTC.

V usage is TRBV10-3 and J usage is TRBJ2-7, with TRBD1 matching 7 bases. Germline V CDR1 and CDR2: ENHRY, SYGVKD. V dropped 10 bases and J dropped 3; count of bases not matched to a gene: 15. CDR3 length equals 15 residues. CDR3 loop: CATKRTGTASYEQYF. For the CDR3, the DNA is TGTGCCACGAAAAGAACCGGGACAGCGAGCTACGAGCAGTACTTC.

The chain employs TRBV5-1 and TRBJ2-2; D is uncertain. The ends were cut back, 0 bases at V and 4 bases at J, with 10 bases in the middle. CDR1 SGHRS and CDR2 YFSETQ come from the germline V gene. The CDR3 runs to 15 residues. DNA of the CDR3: TGCGCCAGCAGCTTGGCCAGAACCCTCACCGGGGAGCTGTTTTTT. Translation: CASSLARTLTGELFF.